The rows below give T cell receptor beta chains drawn from one sample of a study of spatial heterogeneity in lung cancer. MiXCR was run by TCRdb on the 5' RACE reads, yielding one entry per CDR3 protein. The sample lists just under 95,000 distinct CDR3 sequences, around 12% occurring once. Sequences were derived from PBMCs, sampled at surgery. The receptors here all came from a male donor with early-stage non-small cell lung cancer. The CDR3 runs from the conserved cysteine through the conserved F or W. D genes are given only for firm matches. The size entry is marked missing in some rows and otherwise reads once, few, many or a size class.

d_call,j_call,v_call,clone_size,cdr3_nt,cdr3_aa
TRBD1,TRBJ1-6,TRBV27,many,TGTGCCAGCAGTTTATCCACTAGACAGGGTAAACCCCTCCACTTT,CASSLSTRQGKPLHF
TRBD1,TRBJ2-3,TRBV29-1,many,TGCAGCGCTCCGACAGGGGTGGGGATTACGCAGTATTTT,CSAPTGVGITQYF
NA,TRBJ2-3,TRBV27,NA,TGTGCCAGCAGTTTTTTTCCCGACAGTTATACAGATACGCAGTATTTT,CASSFFPDSYTDTQYF
NA,TRBJ2-5,TRBV7-2,NA,TGTGCCAGCAGTCGAGCGGGTGGAGGCGAGACCCAGTACTTC,CASSRAGGGETQYF
TRBD2,TRBJ2-1,TRBV6-1,many,TGTGCCAGCAGTGAAGCGCCCGCGGGAGGTCCCTCGGGGAATGAGCAGTTCTTC,CASSEAPAGGPSGNEQFF
NA,TRBJ2-5,TRBV12-3/TRBV12-4,few,TGTGCCAGCAGTTTAATTTCGGCCTGGGAGACCCAGTACTTC,CASSLISAWETQYF
NA,TRBJ2-2,TRBV28,few,TGTGCCAGCAGTATAAACAGTGCTCGTACCGGGGAGCTGTTTTTT,CASSINSARTGELFF
NA,TRBJ2-1,TRBV14,NA,TGTGCCAGCAGCCAAGAAGGCGCGTGGAACTCCTACAATGAGCAGTTCTTC,CASSQEGAWNSYNEQFF
NA,TRBJ1-2,TRBV11-1,NA,TGTGCCAGCAGCTTAGGGGCAGTGGATGGCTACACCTTC,CASSLGAVDGYTF
NA,TRBJ2-1,TRBV7-3,few,TGTGCCAGCAGCCGAAGCCAGGGTACACAACATGAGCAGTTCTTC,CASSRSQGTQHEQFF
TRBD2,TRBJ2-3,TRBV7-2,NA,TGTGCCAGCAGGAAAAGGAGCGGGGGTAACACAGATACGCAGTATTTT,CASRKRSGGNTDTQYF
TRBD1,TRBJ2-3,TRBV7-2,few,TGTGCCAGCAGCGATGACAGGGGCCACACAGATACGCAGTATTTT,CASSDDRGHTDTQYF
TRBD1,TRBJ1-1,TRBV20-1,NA,TGCAGTGCTAGAGGGGACAGGGGGAACACTGAAGCTTTCTTT,CSARGDRGNTEAFF
NA,TRBJ2-5,TRBV10-2,many,TGCGCCAGCAGTGAGGAAGGGGGACAAGAGACCCAGTACTTC,CASSEEGGQETQYF
NA,TRBJ1-4,TRBV20-1,NA,TGCAGTGCTAGACCCCCCCTGCAGGGCCTTAATGAAAAACTGTTTTTT,CSARPPLQGLNEKLFF
TRBD1,TRBJ2-5,TRBV7-8,few,TGTGCCAGCAGACGACAGGGGGCGACCCAAGAGACCCAGTACTTC,CASRRQGATQETQYF
TRBD1,TRBJ2-7,TRBV7-2,few,TGTGCCAGCAGCTTAGGGGACAGGCACCTGCCCTACGAGCAGTACTTC,CASSLGDRHLPYEQYF
NA,TRBJ2-2,TRBV5-6,few,TGTGCCAGCAGCTTGGCCACGGTAGACGAGGAGCTGTTTTTT,CASSLATVDEELFF
NA,TRBJ2-7,TRBV18,NA,TGTGCCAGCTCTAGGGTAGAAAGTCGGCAGCCTCTCGCCGAGCAGTACTTC,CASSRVESRQPLAEQYF
TRBD2,TRBJ2-7,TRBV27,few,TGCACCAGCAGTTTAAGTCCCCGACTAGCGTGCGAGCAGTACTTC,CTSSLSPRLACEQYF
NA,TRBJ2-5,TRBV4-3,few,TGCGCCAGCAGCCAAGATCGAGGGGGAGAGACCCAGTACTTC,CASSQDRGGETQYF
NA,TRBJ1-4,TRBV28,NA,TGTGCCAGCAGCCCCACCGAACCTGCAACTAATGAAAAACTGTTTTTT,CASSPTEPATNEKLFF
NA,TRBJ2-7,TRBV11-1,few,TGTGCCAGCAGTCCCGACCAAAACTACGAGCAGTACTTC,CASSPDQNYEQYF
NA,TRBJ2-2,TRBV28,NA,TGTGCCAGCTATGCTACTCCCGGGCCCGACACCGGGGAGCTGTTTTTT,CASYATPGPDTGELFF
NA,TRBJ2-7,TRBV28,many,TGTGCCAGCAGTTTCGTACAGGGCGACGAGCAGTACTTC,CASSFVQGDEQYF
TRBD1,TRBJ2-3,TRBV6-4,NA,TGTGCCAGCAGTGACGGAGCCGCAGGGGGTAATACGCAGTATTTT,CASSDGAAGGNTQYF
NA,TRBJ2-5,TRBV6-2/TRBV6-3,few,TGTGCCACCGCGCGGGACAACCAAGAGACCCAGTACTTC,CATARDNQETQYF
NA,TRBJ2-5,TRBV29-1,NA,TGCAGCGTTGGGGCAGACGAGGGAGAGACCCAGTACTTC,CSVGADEGETQYF
TRBD1,TRBJ1-3,TRBV12-3/TRBV12-4,NA,TGTGCCAGCAGTTACAGGGGAGGAAACACCATATATTTT,CASSYRGGNTIYF
NA,TRBJ2-5,TRBV20-1,NA,TGCAGTGCTAGAGATCCCATACCAGAGACCCAGTACTTC,CSARDPIPETQYF
NA,TRBJ1-1,TRBV6-6,few,TGTGCCAGCAGTCTACGATTCAAGGCTGACACTGAAGCTTTCTTT,CASSLRFKADTEAFF
NA,TRBJ2-1,TRBV4-3,few,TGCGCCAGCAGCCAAGGGGACACCTCTTACAATGAGCAGTTCTTC,CASSQGDTSYNEQFF
TRBD1,TRBJ1-2,TRBV18,NA,TGTGCCAGCTCACCTGGGGGACAGGAGTATTATGGCTACACCTTC,CASSPGGQEYYGYTF
NA,TRBJ1-2,TRBV20-1,few,TGCAGTGCTAATGAAGGGGCCAACTATGGCTACACCTTC,CSANEGANYGYTF
TRBD1,TRBJ1-2,TRBV15,NA,TGTGCCACCAGCAGGGACAGGGGGGCGGATGGCTACACCTTC,CATSRDRGADGYTF
TRBD1,TRBJ2-2,TRBV5-1,NA,TGCGCCAGCAGCCCGAGGGGGCGTAGCAACACCGGGGAGCTGTTTTTT,CASSPRGRSNTGELFF
NA,TRBJ1-2,TRBV28,NA,TGTGCCGTAGGGGGGGTCTATGGCTACACCTTC,CAVGGVYGYTF
TRBD1,TRBJ2-6,TRBV12-3/TRBV12-4,NA,TGTGCCAGCAACCGGGACAGGGGGGTCTCTGGGGCCAACGTCCTGACTTTC,CASNRDRGVSGANVLTF
TRBD2,TRBJ2-3,TRBV20-1,NA,TGCAGTGCGCCAGCGGGGACCACAGATACGCAGTATTTT,CSAPAGTTDTQYF
TRBD2,TRBJ2-3,TRBV6-1,NA,TGTGCCAGCAGTGAAGCCGGTTGGGGAGGGAGCACAGATACGCAGTATTTT,CASSEAGWGGSTDTQYF
NA,TRBJ2-1,TRBV7-9,NA,TGTGCCAGCAGCTTAGCAACAGGGTCCCCGTTCTTC,CASSLATGSPFF
NA,TRBJ2-3,TRBV5-5,NA,TGTGCCAGCAGCTTTACTCGGGAAGCAGATACGCAGTATTTT,CASSFTREADTQYF
TRBD1,TRBJ2-7,TRBV10-3,NA,TGTGCCATCAGTGAAAGACAGGGCGCCTACGAGCAGTACTTC,CAISERQGAYEQYF
NA,TRBJ1-1,TRBV5-6,NA,TGTGCCAGCAGCTTTATTGGTTTGGGGGAGATCGCTGAAGCTTTCTTT,CASSFIGLGEIAEAFF
NA,TRBJ2-2,TRBV4-3,many,TGCGCCAGCAGCCAAGGGCAGCCAACGACCGGGGAGCTGTTTTTT,CASSQGQPTTGELFF
TRBD2,TRBJ2-4,TRBV5-5,many,TGTGCCAGCAGCTTTTCCATCAGCGGGAGGGCCGGGACCAAAAACATTCAGTACTTC,CASSFSISGRAGTKNIQYF
TRBD1,TRBJ1-1,TRBV7-2,NA,TGTGCCAGCAGCTCTAGACAGGGGTTCTTGAACACTGAAGCTTTCTTT,CASSSRQGFLNTEAFF
NA,TRBJ1-5,TRBV27,few,TGTGCCACCGCCCGAGGACCGACAAATGAGCCCCAGCATTTT,CATARGPTNEPQHF
TRBD1,TRBJ2-1,TRBV25-1,NA,TGTGCCAGCAGTGAAGGGAACAGGGGCCGCCGGAATGAGCAGTTCTTC,CASSEGNRGRRNEQFF
NA,TRBJ2-7,TRBV7-9,NA,TGTGCCAGCAGCCAGTTTGGGCCTACCTACGAGCAGTACTTC,CASSQFGPTYEQYF
NA,TRBJ1-5,TRBV12-3/TRBV12-4,few,TGTGCCAGCAGTTTTAATAGTCAGCCCCAGCATTTT,CASSFNSQPQHF
NA,TRBJ1-1,TRBV6-5,NA,TGTACCAGCAGTTACCCGGGGAGAAACACTGAAGCTTTCTTT,CTSSYPGRNTEAFF
TRBD2,TRBJ2-1,TRBV12-3/TRBV12-4,NA,TGTGCCAGCGGAATGGGACTAGCAGTCTACAATGAGCAGTTCTTC,CASGMGLAVYNEQFF
NA,TRBJ2-5,TRBV11-2,NA,TGTGCCAGCAGCTTAGTGGGGCAGCAAGAGACCCAGTACTTC,CASSLVGQQETQYF
TRBD2,TRBJ2-4,TRBV3-1,NA,TGTGCCAGCAGCCAAGATCCTAGCGGGAGGGCCAAGGACTTC,CASSQDPSGRAKDF
TRBD2,TRBJ2-3,TRBV4-2,NA,TGTGCCAGCAGCCAAGCATCTTTGGCTACGGGAGGGAATACGCAGTATTTT,CASSQASLATGGNTQYF
NA,TRBJ2-3,TRBV6-2/TRBV6-3,few,TGTGCCAGCCTAGTGGACCCCCACCACACAGATACGCAGTATTTT,CASLVDPHHTDTQYF
NA,TRBJ2-3,TRBV9,many,TGTGCCAGCAGCCAGCGGGGCACAGATACGCAGTATTTT,CASSQRGTDTQYF
NA,TRBJ2-3,TRBV4-1,NA,TGCGCCAGCAGCCAAGATTCCGCGGGGACTAGCACAGATACGCAGTATTTT,CASSQDSAGTSTDTQYF